The entry below gives a single T cell receptor beta chain sequence along with its context. What it binds is unknown. The data derive from a study of T-cell memory formation after mild COVID-19. Broader study findings: While clones contracting from day 15 to 85 were balanced between CD4 and CD8, later expanders leaned CD4+.

MiXCR, applied by TCRdb to the 5' RACE reads, yields one record per CDR3 protein. Among hundreds of thousands of distinct CDR3 sequences, 23% were seen once, and the ten largest hold less than 15%. CDR3 length equals 13 residues. V lost 4 bases and J lost 5, with 14 bases in between. The germline V gene has CDR1 SQVTM and CDR2 ANQGSEA. The sequenced sample was PBMCs or a T cell subset sorted from them (not recorded which). The receptor was isolated from an adult woman who had mild COVID-19 (a few samples of this study predate the infection). Cell type and time point are not known. The chain couples TRBV29-1 to TRBJ1-2; the D gene is possibly TRBD1 (5 bases). CDR3 bases: TGCAGCGTTGTTACAGGAACCGCTTATGGCTACACCTTC. Protein: CSVVTGTAYGYTF.